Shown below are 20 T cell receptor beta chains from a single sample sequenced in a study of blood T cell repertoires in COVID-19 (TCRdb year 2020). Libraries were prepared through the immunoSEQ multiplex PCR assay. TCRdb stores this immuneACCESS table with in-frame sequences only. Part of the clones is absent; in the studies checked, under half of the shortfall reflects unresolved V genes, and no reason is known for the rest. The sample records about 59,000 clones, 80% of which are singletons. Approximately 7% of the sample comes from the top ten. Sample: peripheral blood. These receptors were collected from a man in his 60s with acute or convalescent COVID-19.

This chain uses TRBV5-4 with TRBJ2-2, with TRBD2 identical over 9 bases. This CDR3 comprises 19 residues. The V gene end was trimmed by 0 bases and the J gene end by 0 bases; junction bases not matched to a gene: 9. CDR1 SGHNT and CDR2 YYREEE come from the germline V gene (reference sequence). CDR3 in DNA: TGTGCCAGCAGCTTGGCCCGGCTAGCGGGAAGAGCGAACACCGGGGAGCTGTTTTTT. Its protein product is CASSLARLAGRANTGELFF.

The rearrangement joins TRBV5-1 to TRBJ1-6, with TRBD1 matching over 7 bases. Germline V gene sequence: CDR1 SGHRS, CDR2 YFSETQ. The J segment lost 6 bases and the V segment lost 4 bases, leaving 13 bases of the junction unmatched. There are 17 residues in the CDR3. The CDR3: CASSLTPGTAINSPLHF. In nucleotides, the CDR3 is TGCGCCAGCAGCCTAACCCCCGGGACAGCCATTAATTCACCCCTCCACTTT.

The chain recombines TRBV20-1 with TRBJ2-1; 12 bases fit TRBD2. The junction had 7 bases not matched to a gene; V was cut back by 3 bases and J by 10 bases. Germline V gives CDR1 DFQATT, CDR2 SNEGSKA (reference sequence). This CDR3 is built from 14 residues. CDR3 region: CSASPSGGAWEQFF. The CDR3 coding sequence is TGCAGTGCTAGTCCTAGCGGGGGGGCCTGGGAGCAGTTCTTC.

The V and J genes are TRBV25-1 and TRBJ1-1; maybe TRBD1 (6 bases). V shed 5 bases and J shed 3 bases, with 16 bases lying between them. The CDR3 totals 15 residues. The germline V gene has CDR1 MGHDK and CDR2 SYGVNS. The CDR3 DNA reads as TGTGCCAGCAGTCCCCCGGGATGGGGGCACACTGAAGCTTTCTTT. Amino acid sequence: CASSPPGWGHTEAFF.

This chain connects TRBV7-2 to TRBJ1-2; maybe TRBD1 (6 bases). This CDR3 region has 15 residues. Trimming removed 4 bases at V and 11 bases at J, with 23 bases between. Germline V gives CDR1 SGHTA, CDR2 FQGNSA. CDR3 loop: CASSSVVGTTYRYTF. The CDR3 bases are TGTGCCAGCAGCTCTGTCGTCGGGACAACTTATCGGTACACCTTC.

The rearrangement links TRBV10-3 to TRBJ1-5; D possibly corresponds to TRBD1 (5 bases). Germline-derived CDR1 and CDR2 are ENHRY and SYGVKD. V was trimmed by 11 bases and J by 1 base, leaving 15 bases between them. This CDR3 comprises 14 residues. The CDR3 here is CAAAPQGSNQPQHF. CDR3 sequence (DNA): TGTGCCGCAGCCCCGCAGGGAAGCAATCAGCCCCAGCATTTT.

The CDR3 region is CASSPRSTGNTIYF. In DNA form, the CDR3 reads TGTGCCAGCAGTCCTAGATCTACTGGAAACACCATATATTTT. The V and J genes are TRBV7-9 and TRBJ1-3; no clear D gene. Germline CDR1 reads SEHNR; CDR2 reads FQNEAQ (reference sequence). V was cut by 6 bases and J by 2 bases, with 11 bases left in between. The CDR3 length is 14 residues.

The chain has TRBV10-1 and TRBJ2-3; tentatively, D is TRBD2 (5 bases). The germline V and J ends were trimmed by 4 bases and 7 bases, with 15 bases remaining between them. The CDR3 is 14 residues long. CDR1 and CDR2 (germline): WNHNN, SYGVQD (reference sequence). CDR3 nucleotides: TGCGCCAGCAGTGTCGACATCGACGGGAATACGCAGTATTTT. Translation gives CASSVDIDGNTQYF.

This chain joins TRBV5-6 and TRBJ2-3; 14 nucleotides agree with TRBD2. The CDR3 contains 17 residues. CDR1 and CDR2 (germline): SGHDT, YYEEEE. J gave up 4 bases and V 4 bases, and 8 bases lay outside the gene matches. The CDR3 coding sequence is TGTGCCAGCAGCCCCGGACTAGCGGGGGGCTTAGCAGATACGCAGTATTTT. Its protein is CASSPGLAGGLADTQYF.

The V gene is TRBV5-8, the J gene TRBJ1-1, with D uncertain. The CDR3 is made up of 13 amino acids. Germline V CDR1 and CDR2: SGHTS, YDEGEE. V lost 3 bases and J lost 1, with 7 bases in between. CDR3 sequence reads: CASSWGENTEAFF. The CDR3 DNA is TGTGCCAGCAGCTGGGGAGAGAACACTGAAGCTTTCTTT.

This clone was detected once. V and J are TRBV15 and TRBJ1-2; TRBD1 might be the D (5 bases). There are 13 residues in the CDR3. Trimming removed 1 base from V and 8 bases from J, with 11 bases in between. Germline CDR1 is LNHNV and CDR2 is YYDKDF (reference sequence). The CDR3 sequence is CATSRGGSSGYTF. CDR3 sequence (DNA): TGTGCCACCAGCAGAGGGGGCTCGAGCGGCTACACCTTC.

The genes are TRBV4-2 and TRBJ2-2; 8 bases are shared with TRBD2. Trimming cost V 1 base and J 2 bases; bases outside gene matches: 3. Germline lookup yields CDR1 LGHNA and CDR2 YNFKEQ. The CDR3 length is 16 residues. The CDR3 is CASSQGRGVNTGELFF. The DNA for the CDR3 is TGTGCCAGCAGCCAAGGGCGGGGGGTAAACACCGGGGAGCTGTTTTTT.

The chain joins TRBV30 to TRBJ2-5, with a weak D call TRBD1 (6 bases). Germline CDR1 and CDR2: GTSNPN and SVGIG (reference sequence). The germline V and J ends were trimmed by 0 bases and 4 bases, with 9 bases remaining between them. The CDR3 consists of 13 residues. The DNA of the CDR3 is TGTGCCTGGAGTGTAGACAGGATAGAGACCCAGTACTTC. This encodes CAWSVDRIETQYF.

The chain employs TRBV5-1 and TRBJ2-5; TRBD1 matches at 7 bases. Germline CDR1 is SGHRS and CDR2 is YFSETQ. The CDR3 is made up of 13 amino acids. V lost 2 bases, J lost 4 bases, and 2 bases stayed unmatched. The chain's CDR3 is CASSFRGSETQYF. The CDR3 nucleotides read TGCGCCAGCAGCTTCAGGGGGTCAGAGACCCAGTACTTC.

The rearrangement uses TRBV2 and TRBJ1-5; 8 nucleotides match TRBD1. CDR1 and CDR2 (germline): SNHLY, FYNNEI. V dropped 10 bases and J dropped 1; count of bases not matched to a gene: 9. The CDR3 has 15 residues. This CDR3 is CATSSQGGSNQPQHF. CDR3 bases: TGTGCCACTTCGTCACAGGGGGGGAGCAATCAGCCCCAGCATTTT.

The CDR3 bases are TGTGCCAGCAGTTACTCGACAGGGGATGAGCAGTTCTTC. This encodes CASSYSTGDEQFF. The chain recombines TRBV6-7 with TRBJ2-1; 8 bases line up with TRBD1. TRBV6-7 is identified as an open reading frame with a role that is uncertain. CDR3 length equals 13 residues. V lost 0 bases, J lost 8 bases, and 0 bases stayed unmatched.

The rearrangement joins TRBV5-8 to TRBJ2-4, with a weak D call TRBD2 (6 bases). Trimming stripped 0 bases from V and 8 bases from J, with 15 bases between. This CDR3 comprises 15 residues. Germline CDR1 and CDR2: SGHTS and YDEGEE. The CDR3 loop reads CASSLAGTPIHIQYF. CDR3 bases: TGTGCCAGCAGCTTGGCCGGGACTCCGATTCACATTCAGTACTTC.

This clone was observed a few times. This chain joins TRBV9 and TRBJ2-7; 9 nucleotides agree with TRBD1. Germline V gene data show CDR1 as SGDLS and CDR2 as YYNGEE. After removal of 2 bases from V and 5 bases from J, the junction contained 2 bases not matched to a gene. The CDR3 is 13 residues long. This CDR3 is CASSVGQGHEQYF. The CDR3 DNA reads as TGTGCCAGCAGCGTCGGACAGGGGCACGAGCAGTACTTC.

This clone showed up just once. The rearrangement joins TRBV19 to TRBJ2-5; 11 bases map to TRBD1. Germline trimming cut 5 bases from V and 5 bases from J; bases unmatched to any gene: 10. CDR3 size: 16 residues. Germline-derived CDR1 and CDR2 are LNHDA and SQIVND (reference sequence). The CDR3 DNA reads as TGTGCCAGTAGTCTCGGGACAGGGGGGTTTCGGGAGACCCAGTACTTC. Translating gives CASSLGTGGFRETQYF.

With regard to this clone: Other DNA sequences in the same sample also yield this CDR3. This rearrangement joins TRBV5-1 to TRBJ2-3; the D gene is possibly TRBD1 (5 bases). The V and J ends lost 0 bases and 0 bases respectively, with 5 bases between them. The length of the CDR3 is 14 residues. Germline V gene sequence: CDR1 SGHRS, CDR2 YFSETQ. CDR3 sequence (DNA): TGCGCCAGCAGCTTGGACAGGAGCACAGATACGCAGTATTTT. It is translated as CASSLDRSTDTQYF.